This TCR beta chain was obtained from a study of early T cells in non-severe SARS-CoV-2 infection. Study-level background: Sequencing of bulk RNA from unsorted whole blood was done, without chain pairing.

Only a few counts were recorded for this clonotype. Its antigen is still unknown. V lost 3 bases, J lost 3 bases, and 7 bases stayed unmatched. Germline-derived CDR1 and CDR2 are SGHNT and YYREEE (reference sequence). The CDR3 is 15 amino acids. Findings and caveats of the study: Matching with VDJdb favored anti-spike CD8 responses (missing private and CD4 specificities).

TCRdb redid the calling of the 5' RACE reads with MiXCR, one entry per CDR3 protein. In the table there are some 82,000 distinct CDR3 sequences, 5.5% to 7.5% of which are singletons. This sequence was found in an adult who was a healthcare worker with PCR-confirmed SARS-CoV-2 infection or an uninfected control (not recorded which). The V gene is TRBV5-4, the J gene TRBJ1-2, with 8 bases lining up with TRBD1. What was sequenced was whole blood. The CDR3 protein is CASSSRDRFYYGYTF. CDR3 coding DNA: TGTGCCAGCAGCTCCCGGGACAGGTTTTACTATGGCTACACCTTC. Complete variable domain (other parts from reference TRBV5-4 and TRBJ1-2): ETGVTQSPTHLIKTRGQQVTLRCSSQSGHNTVSWYQQALGQGPQFIFQYYREEENGRGNFPPRFSGLQFPNYSSELNVNALELDDSALYLCASSSRDRFYYGYTFGSGTRLTVV.